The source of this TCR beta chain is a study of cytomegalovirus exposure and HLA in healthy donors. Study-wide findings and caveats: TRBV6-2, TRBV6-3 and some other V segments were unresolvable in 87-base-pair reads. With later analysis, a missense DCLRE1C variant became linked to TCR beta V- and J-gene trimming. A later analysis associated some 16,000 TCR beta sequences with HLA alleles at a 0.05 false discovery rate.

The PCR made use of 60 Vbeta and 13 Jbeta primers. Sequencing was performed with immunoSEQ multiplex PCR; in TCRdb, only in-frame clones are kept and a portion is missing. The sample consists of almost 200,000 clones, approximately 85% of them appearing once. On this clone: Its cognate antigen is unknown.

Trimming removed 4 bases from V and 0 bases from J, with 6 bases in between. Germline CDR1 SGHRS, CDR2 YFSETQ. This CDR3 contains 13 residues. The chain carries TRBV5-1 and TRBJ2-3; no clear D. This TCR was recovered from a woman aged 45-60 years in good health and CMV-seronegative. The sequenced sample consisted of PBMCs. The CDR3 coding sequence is TGCGCCAGCAGCCCCCTAAGCACAGATACGCAGTATTTT. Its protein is CASSPLSTDTQYF.